The 25 T cell receptor beta chains below all came from one sample that was sequenced in a study of CD8+ T cells in alopecia areata. Extraction and reverse transcription of RNA yielded cDNA as the sequencing template. Assay: immunoSEQ multiplex PCR; the TCRdb copy retains only in-frame clones and omits some. The sample is made up of about 300,000 clones, none counted only once. Cutaneous lymph nodes were pooled and cells sorted by CD4, CD8alpha, NKG2D, NKG2ACE and more. The specimen was CD4+ T cells sorted from a lymph node. The receptors stem from a C3H/HeJ mouse with alopecia areata. For this mouse line, the MHC haplotype is H2-k.

As to this clone: Mouse gene names and germline throughout. The observed sequence ends 4 residues before the CDR3 terminus, with the missing tail filled in from the germline J gene. V usage is TRBV1 and J usage is TRBJ2-1; no clear D gene. Trimming took off 0 bases at V and 1 base at J, with 10 bases between the two ends. Germline-derived CDR1 and CDR2 are NSQYPW and LRSPGD (reference sequence). The CDR3 is 16 amino acids. The CDR3 DNA, read in part, is TGCACCTGCAGTGCAGATCTATCACAGAACTATGCT. Amino acid sequence: CTCSADLSQNYA. The entire CDR3 reads CTCSADLSQNYAEQFF.

Comments on this clone: Gene names follow the mouse nomenclature. The read ends 4 residues before the CDR3 terminus; that terminus is restored from the germline J gene. The chain links TRBV17 to TRBJ1-1; no clear D. The germline V gene has CDR1 MNHDT and CDR2 YYDKIL. This CDR3 is built from 16 residues. The V and J ends lost 1 base and 0 bases respectively, with 12 bases between them. The CDR3 sequence is CASSRAPDTSNTEVFF. The CDR3 bases that were read are TGTGCTAGCAGTAGAGCCCCCGACACCTCAAACACA.

There are a few counts of this clone. The junction does not match germline at one end; this may be a read error. The gene names here belong to mouse. CDR3 in amino acids: CASSQDGTKTGQLYF. CDR3 DNA, as far as it was read: TGTGCCAGCAGCCAAGATGGGACAAAAACCGGG. The rearrangement uses TRBV5 and TRBJ2-2; D may be TRBD1 (6 bases). The read comes to an end 4 residues before the CDR3 does, leaving the germline J gene to fill in the end. This CDR3 comprises 15 residues. Germline V gene lookup returns CDR1 LGHNA and CDR2 YNLKQL (reference sequence).

Comment on this clone: Gene names refer to mouse genes. Read coverage stops 4 residues before the CDR3 terminus; the germline J gene supplies the remainder. The chain links TRBV13-1 to TRBJ2-7, with D perhaps TRBD2 (6 bases). Germline lookup yields CDR1 NSHNY and CDR2 SYGAGN. Trimming took 0 bases from V and 3 from J, leaving 7 bases between them. The CDR3 loop spans 13 amino acids. CDR3 residues: CASSDGGVYEQYF. The sequenced part of the CDR3 DNA is TGTGCCAGCAGTGATGGGGGGGTCTAT.

This clone was counted a few times. Gene names refer to mouse genes. The read is 4 residues too short to cover the CDR3 end, so that end is filled in from the germline J gene. The same CDR3 is also encoded by other DNA sequences in this sample. The rearrangement uses TRBV12-1 and TRBJ1-2, with unresolved D. CDR1 SGHSN and CDR2 HYEKVE come from the germline V gene. The CDR3 runs 14 residues. V was trimmed by 0 bases and J by 0 bases, leaving 7 bases between them. Incomplete CDR3 DNA: TGTGCCAGCTCTCTCCCAGGATCAAACTCC. Its protein is CASSLPGSNS. The CDR3 as a whole reads CASSLPGSNSDYTF.

Of note for this clone: The genes are named according to mouse. With the read ending 4 residues before the CDR3 end, the germline J gene is used to fill in that end. Other DNA variants within this sample encode the same CDR3. This sequence joins TRBV13-2 and TRBJ2-1; TRBD1 matches 8 bases. Germline V CDR1 and CDR2: NNHNN, SYGAGS (reference sequence). CDR3 length equals 13 residues. V lost 3 bases to trimming and J lost 5 bases; unmatched junction nucleotides: 1. CDR3 amino acids: CASGGTGNAEQFF. CDR3 DNA (partial): TGTGCCAGCGGTGGGACAGGGAATGCT.

The table lists this clone with a few counts. Gene and germline names: mouse. CDR3 sequence: CASRTGGVNYAEQFF. The covered CDR3 bases are TGTGCCAGCAGGACTGGGGGGGTTAACTATGCT. The V and J genes are TRBV13-3 and TRBJ2-1, with TRBD2 matching 11 bases. Read coverage stops 4 residues before the CDR3 terminus; the germline J gene supplies the remainder. Germline V gene data show CDR1 as NNHDY and CDR2 as SYVADS. Unmatched junction bases numbered 1, after V lost 5 bases and J lost 0 bases. The CDR3 runs to 15 residues.

A remark on this clone: Gene names denote mouse genes. The missing CDR3 end, 4 residues past where the read stops, is filled in from the germline J gene. The genes are TRBV13-3 and TRBJ2-3, with a possible D match to TRBD1 (7 bases). Germline V gene data show CDR1 as NNHDY and CDR2 as SYVADS. V lost 1 base, J lost 4 bases, and 13 bases lay in between. The CDR3 has 15 amino acids. The sequenced CDR3 bases are TGTGCCAGCAGTGATAGGGCAGGGGGGACAGAA. Translation: CASSDRAGGTE. The full-length CDR3 reads as CASSDRAGGTETLYF.

Worth noting for this clone: The gene symbols are mouse symbols. Coverage ceases 3 residues before the CDR3 finishes, and the germline J gene fills in the end. This chain links TRBV13-2 with TRBJ1-6; TRBD1 matches 8 bases. TRBJ1-6 is known as an ORF, though its function is uncertain. This CDR3 has 14 residues. Germline CDR1 NNHNN, CDR2 SYGAGS (reference sequence). Trimming removed 2 bases from V and 8 bases from J; junction bases left unmatched: 3. CDR3: CASGEYRGYSPLYF. CDR3 bases read: TGTGCCAGCGGTGAATACAGGGGGTATTCGCCC.

On this clone: Gene names are mouse gene names. The observed sequence ends 4 residues before the CDR3 terminus, with the missing tail filled in from the germline J gene. Other nucleotide sequences in the sample specify the same CDR3. The rearrangement links TRBV3 to TRBJ2-5; D remains ambiguous. CDR3 size: 13 residues. Germline loops: CDR1 SNHLY, CDR2 FYNGKV (reference sequence). V was shortened by 1 base and J by 3 bases, with 5 bases between the two germline ends. CDR3: CASSLELQDTQYF. The part of the CDR3 DNA that was read is TGTGCCAGCAGCTTAGAGCTGCAAGAC.

Notes on this clone: Gene names follow the mouse nomenclature. The read is 4 residues too short to cover the CDR3 end, so that end is filled in from the germline J gene. The gene calls are TRBV13-3 and TRBJ2-3; 9 positions agree with TRBD1. Germline values: CDR1 NNHDY, CDR2 SYVADS. V was clipped by 2 bases and J by 0 bases; unmatched bases: 4. The length of the CDR3 is 16 residues. This CDR3 reads CASSDRTGASAETLYF. Incomplete CDR3 DNA: TGTGCCAGCAGTGACCGGACAGGGGCTAGTGCAGAA.

In its sample, this clone was seen a few times. These gene names are mouse names. The missing CDR3 end, 4 residues past where the read stops, is filled in from the germline J gene. V usage is TRBV5 and J usage is TRBJ1-1; the match to TRBD1 covers 7 bases. V gave up 4 bases and J gave up 3 bases; unmatched junction bases: 8. The germline gives CDR1 LGHNA, CDR2 YNLKQL (reference sequence). The CDR3 is 15 amino acids. Incomplete CDR3 DNA: TGTGCCAGCAGCCCCCGACAGGGATGGGACACA. It is translated as CASSPRQGWDT. The full CDR3 protein reads CASSPRQGWDTEVFF.

The table lists this clone with a few counts. Any gene name here is a mouse gene name. CDR3: CAWSLSGGDDYTF. CDR3 bases read: TGTGCCTGGAGTCTGAGTGGGGGGGAC. The chain is built from TRBV31 and TRBJ1-2; tentative D call: TRBD1 (5 bases). From the germline J gene comes the end of the CDR3, since the read stops 4 residues before it. This CDR3 spans 13 amino acids. CDR1 and CDR2 (germline): GKSSPN, SITVG. The variable domain in full, completed from reference TRBV31 and TRBJ1-2, reads AQTIHQWPVAEIKAVGSPLSLGCTIKGKSSPNLYWYWQATGGTLQQLFYSITVGQVESVVQLNLSASRPKDDQFILSTEKLLLSHSGFYLCAWSLSGGDDYTFGSGTRLLVI.

In the case of this clone: All gene names here are mouse names. The sequence runs out 4 residues before the end of the CDR3; the remainder is reconstructed from the germline J gene. This sequence joins TRBV17 and TRBJ2-1, with 9 bases aligning to TRBD1. From germline, CDR1 is MNHDT and CDR2 YYDKIL. The CDR3 is made up of 16 amino acids. V shed 1 base, J shed 3 bases, and the junction held 4 bases outside the gene matches. The CDR3 sequence is CASSRATGGAYAEQFF. The covered CDR3 bases are TGTGCTAGCAGTAGAGCTACAGGGGGCGCCTATGCT.

Regarding this clone: The gene names given are mouse names. Sequencing ends 4 residues short of the CDR3 end; the germline J gene provides the rest. V is TRBV5 and J is TRBJ2-5; possibly TRBD1 for D (7 bases). The germline V gene has CDR1 LGHNA and CDR2 YNLKQL (reference sequence). V was pared by 0 bases and J by 3 bases, with 10 bases between. The CDR3 covers 15 residues. The CDR3 here is CASSQDWGQQDTQYF. CDR3 DNA (partial): TGTGCCAGCAGCCAAGACTGGGGACAGCAAGAC.

In regard to this clone: Gene names denote mouse genes. Read data end 3 residues before the CDR3 end; the end is taken from the germline J gene. The J gene is TRBJ1-6, the V gene TRBV4; possibly TRBD1 for D (6 bases). TRBJ1-6 is classed as an ORF, of uncertain function. V was shortened by 4 bases and J by 3 bases, with 13 bases between the two germline ends. This CDR3 is 16 amino acids long. Germline CDR1 LGHDT, CDR2 YNNKQL (reference sequence). CDR3: CASSFLGQNYNSPLYF. The sequenced CDR3 bases are TGTGCCAGCAGCTTCCTCGGACAGAACTATAATTCGCCC.

There are a few counts of this clone. The genes are named according to mouse. The read comes to an end 4 residues before the CDR3 does, leaving the germline J gene to fill in the end. The sample contains more than one DNA sequence encoding this CDR3. The chain carries TRBV5 and TRBJ2-1; TRBD2 aligns across 9 bases. Unmatched junction bases numbered 4, after V lost 4 bases and J lost 3 bases. Germline V gives CDR1 LGHNA, CDR2 YNLKQL (reference sequence). The CDR3 is 15 residues long. The CDR3 sequence: CASSPRLGVYAEQFF. The covered CDR3 bases are TGTGCCAGCAGCCCCCGACTGGGGGTCTATGCT.

This clone was recorded at least ten times. The germline and genes are mouse ones. The read falls 4 residues short of the CDR3 end, and the missing part is taken from the germline J gene. Distinct nucleotide sequences in the sample also encode this CDR3. The V gene is TRBV17, the J gene TRBJ2-3; 9 bases map to TRBD2. The V gene end was trimmed by 5 bases and the J gene end by 0 bases; junction bases not matched to a gene: 3. The germline CDR1 and CDR2 sequences are MNHDT and YYDKIL. This CDR3 spans 15 amino acids. CDR3 bases read: TGTGCTAGCAGTCAGGACTGGGGAAGTGCAGAA. It yields the protein CASSQDWGSAE. The entire CDR3 reads CASSQDWGSAETLYF.

This clone has a handful of counts. The gene symbols are mouse symbols. The CDR3 is cut off 4 residues early in the read; its end comes from the germline J gene. The chain uses TRBV5 and TRBJ2-7; 9 positions agree with TRBD2. CDR1 and CDR2 (germline): LGHNA, YNLKQL (reference sequence). This CDR3 region has 15 residues. V lost 0 bases to trimming and J lost 2 bases; unmatched junction nucleotides: 2. Here the CDR3 reads CASSQDLGGAYEQYF. CDR3 DNA (partial): TGTGCCAGCAGCCAAGATCTGGGGGGGGCCTAT.

Comment on this clone: Here the gene names and germline are mouse. The read terminates 4 residues ahead of where the CDR3 ends, so the germline J gene completes it. Other DNA sequences from this sample encode an identical CDR3 as well. The rearrangement links TRBV1 to TRBJ1-1; D is uncertain. The CDR3 has 14 residues. The V end was cut by 0 bases, the J end by 1 base, with 6 bases between. Germline V lookup: CDR1 NSQYPW, CDR2 LRSPGD (reference sequence). The CDR3 region is CTCSADPGNTEVFF. The CDR3 bases that were read are TGCACCTGCAGTGCAGACCCAGGGAACACA.

This clone was observed a few times. Gene names follow the mouse nomenclature. The read ends 4 residues early relative to the CDR3; the germline J gene fills the gap. At the DNA level, this CDR3 is encoded by other sequences in the same sample as well. The chain joins TRBV13-1 to TRBJ2-3; 7 bases fit TRBD1. The CDR3 has 15 amino acids. Germline lookup yields CDR1 NSHNY and CDR2 SYGAGN. The trim removed 3 bases at V and 0 bases at J, leaving 4 bases unmatched. The CDR3 bases that were read are TGTGCCAGCAGTGCTCCGGGACAGAGTGCAGAA. Amino acids: CASSAPGQSAE. The CDR3 in its entirety is CASSAPGQSAETLYF.

This clone was recorded a few times. Gene labels here are mouse ones. Sequencing ends 4 residues short of the CDR3 end; the germline J gene provides the rest. The chain recombines TRBV31 with TRBJ2-1; D call uncertain. Between the trimmed V and J ends, which lost 0 bases and 4 bases, there was a span of 7 bases. The CDR3 sequence is 13 residues long. The germline gives CDR1 GKSSPN, CDR2 SITVG. CDR3 amino acids: CAWSLSQYAEQFF. CDR3 bases read: TGTGCCTGGAGTCTCTCACAGTATGCT.

About this clone: Germline and genes here are mouse. The read terminates 4 residues ahead of where the CDR3 ends, so the germline J gene completes it. The gene calls are TRBV1 and TRBJ2-1; a weak D match, TRBD1 (5 bases). Germline loops: CDR1 NSQYPW, CDR2 LRSPGD (reference sequence). Trimming left V 6 bases short and J 2 bases short, with 11 bases between. The CDR3 sequence is 14 residues long. This chain's CDR3 is CTCRRRGDYAEQFF. The DNA read from the CDR3 is TGCACCTGCAGGCGGAGGGGAGACTATGCT.

This clone was found a few times. Genes and germline are mouse. Read sequence stops 4 residues before the CDR3 end, and the germline J gene provides the missing end. The chain recombines TRBV1 with TRBJ1-1; 8 bases map to TRBD1. Unmatched junction bases numbered 4, after V lost 6 bases and J lost 4 bases. Germline CDR1 reads NSQYPW; CDR2 reads LRSPGD (reference sequence). This CDR3 has 13 residues. Incomplete CDR3 DNA: TGCACCTGCAGCCCAGGGGGCGGCACA. Translated, it gives CTCSPGGGT. The whole CDR3 protein is CTCSPGGGTEVFF.

This clone has just a few counts. Mouse names are used for the genes. The read stops 3 residues short of the end of the CDR3; the missing end is completed from the germline J gene. This chain connects TRBV19 to TRBJ1-6, with D possibly TRBD1 on 5 matching bases. TRBJ1-6 qualifies as an ORF whose function is uncertain. Trimming left V 3 bases short and J 0 bases short, with 10 bases between. Germline V lookup: CDR1 FNHDT, CDR2 SITEND (reference sequence). The CDR3 consists of 16 residues. The CDR3 sequence: CASSRYTGSYNSPLYF. The part of the CDR3 DNA that was read is TGTGCCAGCAGTAGATACACAGGTTCCTATAATTCGCCC.